This T cell receptor beta chain was recovered during a study of CXCR3-negative and CXCR3-positive naive CD8 T cells. Study-wide points: Researchers report that CXCR3-positive naive cells carry more hydrophobic TRB CDR3s than CXCR3-negative naive cells. Much lower diversity was found in memory CD8+ cells, while both naive subsets had comparably high diversity.

This clonotype is deemed medium-sized by its frequency. As yet, its antigen is unknown. The libraries of TRB cDNA were constructed through 5' RACE using UMI labels. TCRdb re-called the 5' RACE reads, yielding one record per CDR3 amino acid sequence without DNA. The sample shows approximately 5,900 distinct CDR3 sequences, and roughly 1.3% sits with its ten largest clones. CDR1 and CDR2 (germline): LGHDT, YNNKEL (reference sequence). The CDR3 totals 14 residues. V gene TRBV3-1 combines with J gene TRBJ2-4; lacking DNA, the TRBD2 call made by TCRdb goes unchecked. The sequenced sample consisted of naive CXCR3+ CD8+ T cells from blood. This sample's subset: CD45RO-CCR7+CD27+CD95- naive CD8+ T cells expressing CXCR3 (TNR3+). This clonotype was sampled from a human donor in good health. Some clones in this sample may be carry-over from other donors' samples. CDR3 sequence reads: CASSRLGRENIQYF. The full variable domain, its missing parts supplied by reference TRBV3-1 and TRBJ2-4, is DTAVSQTPKYLVTQMGNDKSIKCEQNLGHDTMYWYKQDSKKFLKIMFSYNNKELIINETVPNRFSPKSPDKAHLNLHINSLELGDSAVYFCASSRLGRENIQYFGAGTRLSVL.